Below, 9 T cell receptor beta chains from the same sample are listed, as sequenced in a study of T cells in narcolepsy. Assay: immunoSEQ multiplex PCR; the TCRdb copy retains only in-frame clones and omits some. The sample contains about 35,000 clones, 81% of which appear only once. The specimen sequenced was memory (CD45RA-) CD4+ T cells from blood. The receptors derive from a human donor in good health.

The rearrangement uses TRBV30 and TRBJ2-5, with D possibly being TRBD2 (7 bases). Matching the DNA end better, TRBJ2-7 makes the J call doubtful. Germline V gives CDR1 GTSNPN, CDR2 SVGIG (reference sequence). This CDR3 has 13 amino acids. The CDR3 bases are TGTGCCTGGAGTCGGGGGGCCGCATACGAGCAGTACTTC. As protein: CAWSRGAAYEQYF.

This clone has more than one count but fewer than ten. The chain employs TRBV6-1 and TRBJ2-7; possibly TRBD2 for D (5 bases). CDR3 length: 11 amino acids. Germline-derived CDR1 and CDR2 are MNHNS and SASEGT. The V gene lost 3 bases and the J gene lost 7 bases, with 7 bases spanning the gap. Written as DNA, the CDR3 is TGTGCCAGCAGTGATCCGGGAGAGCAGTACTTC. This encodes CASSDPGEQYF.

V gene TRBV2 combines with J gene TRBJ1-2; D is perhaps TRBD1 (5 bases). Germline values: CDR1 SNHLY, CDR2 FYNNEI. CDR3 length: 12 residues. CDR3 amino acids: CTQGSSNYGYTF. The CDR3 DNA reads TGTACGCAGGGCAGTTCCAACTATGGCTACACCTTC.

The CDR3 nucleotides read TGTGCCAGTAGTATAGGAGTCCGGGACCGAGCTTTCTTT. Protein: CASSIGVRDRAFF. The chain is built from TRBV19 and TRBJ1-1; D might be TRBD1 (5 bases). Trimming pared 1 base from V and 10 bases from J, leaving 13 bases between. The CDR3 length is 13 residues. Germline CDR1 is LNHDA and CDR2 is SQIVND (reference sequence).

The chain combines TRBV14 with TRBJ2-4; weak D call: TRBD2 (5 bases). The CDR3 has 16 residues. Per the germline V gene, CDR1 is SGHDN and CDR2 is FVKESK. Trimming stripped 2 bases from V and 0 bases from J, with 11 bases between. CDR3 sequence: CASSQTWESAKNIQYF. The CDR3 DNA is TGTGCCAGCAGCCAAACGTGGGAGTCAGCCAAAAACATTCAGTACTTC. The full variable domain, its missing parts supplied by reference TRBV14 and TRBJ2-4, is EAGVTQFPSHSVIEKGQTVTLRCDPISGHDNLYWYRRVMGKEIKFLLHFVKESKQDESGMPNNRFLAERTGGTYSTLKVQPAELEDSGVYFCASSQTWESAKNIQYFGAGTRLSVL.

V gene TRBV6-1 combines with J gene TRBJ1-5; D is ambiguous. CDR1 is MNHNS and CDR2 is SASEGT in the germline V gene. The CDR3 covers 15 residues. Trimming took off 4 bases at V and 2 bases at J, with 12 bases between the two ends. CDR3 protein: CASSAAHLGNQPQHF. DNA for the CDR3: TGTGCCAGCAGTGCGGCACACTTGGGCAATCAGCCCCAGCATTTT.

This clone turned up a few times. The chain couples TRBV6-1 to TRBJ2-7, with 10 bases identical to TRBD2. Losses at the gene ends were 0 bases for V and 4 bases for J; bases not matched to a gene: 12. The CDR3 contains 18 residues. CDR1 and CDR2 from the germline V gene are MNHNS and SASEGT. The CDR3 spells CASSEARLAGVGGYEQYF. For the CDR3, the DNA is TGTGCCAGCAGTGAAGCGCGGCTAGCGGGAGTGGGGGGTTACGAGCAGTACTTC.

V and J are TRBV7-2 and TRBJ2-3, with 9 bases fitting TRBD2. Per germline, CDR1 SGHTA and CDR2 FQGNSA. The CDR3 length is 16 residues. With 5 bases clipped from V and 0 bases from J, the junction kept 6 bases outside the gene matches. CDR3 in amino acids: CASSATSGFSTDTQYF. CDR3 nucleotide sequence: TGTGCCAGCAGCGCTACTAGCGGGTTTAGCACAGATACGCAGTATTTT.

The chain employs TRBV21-1 and TRBJ1-3. TRBV21-1 is a pseudogene. The CDR3 is 14 amino acids. The CDR3 coding sequence is TGTGCCAGCAGCAAACTCCTCTCTGGAAACACCATATATTTT. Protein: CASSKLLSGNTIYF.